The following is a T cell receptor beta chain sequence with its context. These data come from a study of blood T cell repertoires in COVID-19. Original processing notes: Scientists estimated how many nucleated cells there were by amplifying reference gene primers. This table comes from immunoSEQ multiplex PCR, and its TCRdb copy is limited to in-frame clones, with some not included. The V and J calls and clone size are taken from that table; D and trimming were inferred from the DNA. The table records about 210,000 clones, about 90% of them present only once. Sequenced sample: peripheral blood. This sequence was found in a young man with acute or convalescent COVID-19.

CDR3 DNA sequence: TGCGCCAGCAGCCCGGGGGGATACACAGATACGCAGTATTTT. Protein product: CASSPGGYTDTQYF. The rearrangement joins TRBV5-1 to TRBJ2-3; 7 bases line up with TRBD2. The CDR3 has 14 residues. Germline lookup yields CDR1 SGHRS and CDR2 YFSETQ. V shed 4 bases, J shed 2 bases, and the junction held 4 bases outside the gene matches.